Presented here are 9 T cell receptor beta chains from one specimen sequenced in a study of blood T cell repertoires in COVID-19 (dated by TCRdb to 2020 to 2021). Libraries were prepared through the immunoSEQ multiplex PCR assay. TCRdb holds this immuneACCESS table with in-frame rearrangements only. Some clones are missing; in checked studies, unresolved V genes explain under half, and the rest has no known cause. Counted in this sample were 130,000 to 150,000 clones; about 91% of them appeared once. Nearly 0.95% of the sample is held by the ten biggest clonotypes. The sample comprised peripheral blood. The receptors originated from a woman between 45 and 60 years old with acute or convalescent COVID-19.

This chain connects TRBV27 to TRBJ2-7, with unresolved D. From germline, CDR1 is MNHEY and CDR2 SMNVEV (reference sequence). Deletions cut 4 bases from V and 5 bases from J, with 12 bases between. The CDR3 length is 13 residues. The CDR3 nucleotides read TGTGCCAGCAGTTCCTACGTGGGCCACGAGCAGTACTTC. Its translation: CASSSYVGHEQYF.

J is TRBJ1-5 and V is TRBV18, with 7 positions matching TRBD1. V was pared by 4 bases and J by 8 bases, with 5 bases of the junction left unmatched. The CDR3 totals 13 residues. Germline V gene lookup returns CDR1 KGHSH and CDR2 LQKENI. Written as DNA, the CDR3 is TGTGCCAGCTCACAGAGGGGGCAAGAGCCCCAGCATTTT. Its protein product is CASSQRGQEPQHF.

The CDR3 DNA reads as TGTGCCAGCAGCTTGGCGGCTAGCGGGGACCTCACAGATACGCAGTATTTT. It codes for CASSLAASGDLTDTQYF. V usage is TRBV5-4 and J usage is TRBJ2-3; 9 nucleotides match TRBD2. J was trimmed by 2 bases and V by 0 bases; bases with no gene match: 7. Per the germline V gene, CDR1 is SGHNT and CDR2 is YYREEE (reference sequence). There are 17 residues in the CDR3.

The chain links TRBV6-4 to TRBJ1-1; TRBD1 matches 12 bases. The J segment lost 3 bases and the V segment lost 2 bases, leaving 4 bases of the junction unmatched. Germline V CDR1 and CDR2: MRHNA, SNTAGT. The CDR3 is made up of 16 amino acids. CDR3 residues: CASSDGTGGSYTEAFF. The CDR3 nucleotides read TGTGCCAGCAGTGACGGGACAGGGGGCTCCTACACTGAAGCTTTCTTT.

This clone was picked up a small number of times. The chain carries TRBV30 and TRBJ1-1; D is undetermined. Germline assignment: CDR1 GTSNPN and CDR2 SVGIG (reference sequence). V was shortened by 0 bases and J by 1 base, with 6 bases between the two germline ends. There are 13 residues in the CDR3. CDR3 bases: TGTGCCTGGAGTGTAGAGGAGAACACTGAAGCTTTCTTT. Residues: CAWSVEENTEAFF.

This sequence joins TRBV24-1 and TRBJ1-1, with D possibly matching TRBD1 (5 bases). Germline CDR1 KGHDR, CDR2 SFDVKD. The CDR3 spans 16 residues. The V gene lost 1 base and the J gene lost 4 bases, with 15 bases spanning the gap. CDR3 residues: CATSDFWRGRGTEAFF. DNA for the CDR3: TGTGCCACCAGTGATTTTTGGCGGGGAAGGGGCACTGAAGCTTTCTTT.

The V and J genes are TRBV7-9 and TRBJ1-1, with a weak D call TRBD1 (5 bases). V was cut by 6 bases and J by 1 base, with 15 bases left in between. The V gene's germline CDR1 is SEHNR and CDR2 FQNEAQ (reference sequence). The CDR3 spans 15 residues. The CDR3 here is CASRPGHTTNTEAFF. The CDR3 DNA reads TGTGCCAGCAGACCAGGACACACGACGAACACTGAAGCTTTCTTT. Together with reference TRBV7-9 and TRBJ1-1, the CDR3 gives the full variable domain: DTGVSQNPRHKITKRGQNVTFRCDPISEHNRLYWYRQTLGQGPEFLTYFQNEAQLEKSRLLSDRFSAERPKGSFSTLEIQRTEQGDSAMYLCASRPGHTTNTEAFFGQGTRLTVV.

The chain couples TRBV30 to TRBJ2-5, with 7 bases identical to TRBD2. With V trimmed by 1 base and J by 0 bases, 5 bases remained unmatched. The germline gives CDR1 GTSNPN, CDR2 SVGIG (reference sequence). This CDR3 comprises 15 residues. The CDR3 reads CAWSGLAVYQETQYF. CDR3 coding DNA: TGTGCCTGGAGTGGACTAGCAGTGTACCAAGAGACCCAGTACTTC. Together with reference TRBV30 and TRBJ2-5, the CDR3 gives the full variable domain: SQTIHQWPATLVQPVGSPLSLECTVEGTSNPNLYWYRQAAGRGLQLLFYSVGIGQISSEVPQNLSASRPQDRQFILSSKKLLLSDSGFYLCAWSGLAVYQETQYFGPGTRLLVL.

This chain links TRBV6-6 with TRBJ2-3, with a possible D match to TRBD2 (6 bases). The length of the CDR3 is 15 residues. Germline CDR1 and CDR2: MNHNY and SVGAGI (reference sequence). V gave up 7 bases and J gave up 5 bases, with 19 bases separating them. The CDR3: CASTVGGQLEDTQYF. The CDR3 DNA sequence: TGTGCCAGCACCGTGGGAGGTCAATTAGAAGATACGCAGTATTTT.